Listed here are 18 T cell receptor beta chains from one sample, sequenced in a study of blood T cell repertoires in COVID-19. The assay was immunoSEQ multiplex PCR, and TCRdb's table has in-frame clones only and misses some. Here the sample spans roughly 200,000 clones, about 90% being singletons. The sequenced sample was peripheral blood. The receptors originated from a man in his sixties with active or convalescent COVID-19.

This sequence joins TRBV9 and TRBJ1-6; 7 bases match TRBD1. Trimming cost V 3 bases and J 0 bases; bases outside gene matches: 9. Germline CDR1 reads SGDLS; CDR2 reads YYNGEE. The CDR3 has 18 amino acids. CDR3 coding DNA: TGTGCCAGCAGCGAAAGGACAGGCTCGAACTCCTATAATTCACCCCTCCACTTT. Protein product: CASSERTGSNSYNSPLHF. Filled out from reference TRBV9 and TRBJ1-6, the complete variable domain reads DSGVTQTPKHLITATGQRVTLRCSPRSGDLSVYWYQQSLDQGLQFLIQYYNGEERAKGNILERFSAQQFPDLHSELNLSSLELGDSALYFCASSERTGSNSYNSPLHFGNGTRLTVT.

This clone has just a few counts. The chain links TRBV5-4 to TRBJ2-5; TRBD1 agrees at 9 bases. The ends lost 5 bases at V and 2 bases at J; junction bases unmatched: 7. This CDR3 spans 15 amino acids. Germline lookup yields CDR1 SGHNT and CDR2 YYREEE (reference sequence). CDR3 DNA sequence: TGTGCCAGCAGTTGGACAGGGGCAGGGCAAGAGACCCAGTACTTC. This translates into CASSWTGAGQETQYF.

This clone was seen just once. The rearrangement uses TRBV9 and TRBJ1-5; D not certain. This CDR3 is built from 12 residues. With 4 bases removed from V and 3 bases from J, the gap between germline ends came to 5 bases. CDR1 and CDR2 (germline): SGDLS, YYNGEE. CDR3 nucleotides: TGTGCCAGCAGCCTTATCAATCAGCCCCAGCATTTT. Encoded protein: CASSLINQPQHF.

The chain employs TRBV9 and TRBJ2-3, with 10 bases aligning to TRBD2. Germline CDR1 reads SGDLS; CDR2 reads YYNGEE. The CDR3 has 15 residues. The V segment lost 4 bases and the J segment 5 bases; nucleotides outside the gene matches: 7. CDR3 sequence reads: CASSQRGLALDTQYF. CDR3 coding DNA: TGTGCCAGCAGCCAGAGGGGACTAGCGTTAGATACGCAGTATTTT.

The CDR3 is CASSGDFYNEQFF. As DNA, the CDR3 is TGTGCCTCTAGCGGGGACTTCTACAATGAGCAGTTCTTC. The chain uses TRBV30 and TRBJ2-1; 9 bases line up with TRBD2. The CDR3 extends over 13 amino acids. Losses at the gene ends were 7 bases for V and 3 bases for J; bases not matched to a gene: 4. The V gene's germline CDR1 is GTSNPN and CDR2 SVGIG (reference sequence).

This sequence joins TRBV12-3 or TRBV12-4 and TRBJ1-3; D gene unclear. V was pared by 5 bases and J by 9 bases, with 14 bases between. The CDR3 contains 13 residues. Here the CDR3 reads CASSVLAPGTIYF. Written as DNA, the CDR3 is TGTGCCAGCAGTGTACTCGCCCCGGGCACCATATATTTT.

This clone was counted once. J is TRBJ1-6 and V is TRBV19; 7 bases line up with TRBD1. Trimming removed 3 bases from V and 0 bases from J; junction bases left unmatched: 5. The CDR3 sequence is 17 residues long. Germline loops: CDR1 LNHDA, CDR2 SQIVND (reference sequence). The CDR3 coding sequence is TGTGCCAGTAGTATCCGCAGGGGGAGCTCCTATAATTCACCCCTCCACTTT. This translates into CASSIRRGSSYNSPLHF.

This chain joins TRBV6-5 and TRBJ2-5; D is perhaps TRBD1 (6 bases). Trimming pared 6 bases from V and 1 base from J, leaving 9 bases between. The CDR3 covers 13 residues. The germline V gene has CDR1 MNHEY and CDR2 SVGAGI. The CDR3 sequence: CASRGQLQETQYF. The CDR3 nucleotides are TGTGCCAGCAGAGGACAGCTCCAAGAGACCCAGTACTTC.

V and J are TRBV3-1 (or the pseudogene TRBV3-2) and TRBJ2-3; TRBD2 agrees at 8 bases. From germline, CDR1 is LGHDT and CDR2 YNNKEL (reference sequence). After removal of 1 base from V and 6 bases from J, the junction contained 15 bases not matched to a gene. CDR3 length: 18 amino acids. CDR3: CASSQAPMPGGGRDTQYF. The CDR3 DNA reads TGTGCCAGCAGCCAAGCCCCCATGCCGGGCGGGGGGCGGGATACGCAGTATTTT.

The chain couples TRBV6-5 to TRBJ1-5; TRBD1 matches 12 bases. Trimming cost V 7 bases and J 4 bases; bases outside gene matches: 5. Per the germline V gene, CDR1 is MNHEY and CDR2 is SVGAGI. The CDR3 covers 15 residues. CDR3 sequence (DNA): TGTGCCAGCATCCGGGGACAGGGGGCAAATCAGCCCCAGCATTTT. Translated: CASIRGQGANQPQHF.

V is TRBV4-1 and J is TRBJ1-4; 9 bases align to TRBD1. The CDR3 is made up of 15 amino acids. The germline gives CDR1 MGHRA, CDR2 YSYEKL. V shed 5 bases, J shed 6 bases, and the junction held 7 bases outside the gene matches. Written as DNA, the CDR3 is TGCGCCAGCAGCGCCAGGGGGACAGGGTATGAAAAACTGTTTTTT. Its protein product is CASSARGTGYEKLFF.

The chain employs TRBV11-1 and TRBJ1-1; D call uncertain. The CDR3 totals 12 residues. The V gene's germline CDR1 is SGHAT and CDR2 FQDESV (reference sequence). The CDR3: CANTGRPSEAFF. The CDR3 DNA reads TGTGCAAACACCGGCAGGCCTTCTGAAGCTTTCTTT. The variable domain in full, with the rest retrieved from reference TRBV11-1 and TRBJ1-1, is EAEVAQSPRYKITEKSQAVAFWCDPISGHATLYWYRQILGQGPELLVQFQDESVVDDSQLPKDRFSAERLKGVDSTLKIQPAELGDSAMYLCANTGRPSEAFFGQGTRLTVV.

Concerning this clone: At the DNA level, this CDR3 is encoded by other sequences in the same sample as well. V gene TRBV5-1 combines with J gene TRBJ1-1; TRBD1 aligns across 7 bases. Per germline, CDR1 SGHRS and CDR2 YFSETQ. Unmatched junction bases numbered 3, after V lost 4 bases and J lost 3 bases. The CDR3 sequence is 13 residues long. The CDR3 DNA reads as TGCGCCAGCAGCCTCACAGGGGACACTGAAGCTTTCTTT. It translates to CASSLTGDTEAFF.

V is TRBV6-5 and J is TRBJ1-5; tentatively, D is TRBD1 (5 bases). The CDR3 has 14 amino acids. Germline CDR1 reads MNHEY; CDR2 reads SVGAGI. Trimming pared 6 bases from V and 5 bases from J, leaving 14 bases between. The CDR3 DNA reads as TGTGCCAGCAGCACCAGGGCGGGAGATCAGCCCCAGCATTTT. This gives the protein CASSTRAGDQPQHF.

The chain is built from TRBV24-1 and TRBJ2-7, with 10 positions matching TRBD1. This CDR3 spans 13 amino acids. V was clipped by 10 bases and J by 5 bases; unmatched bases: 7. Germline V lookup: CDR1 KGHDR, CDR2 SFDVKD. The CDR3 here is CATSPGTGDEQYF. The CDR3 DNA sequence: TGTGCCACTTCACCCGGGACAGGGGACGAGCAGTACTTC.

The chain employs TRBV6-5 and TRBJ2-7, with unresolved D. Trimming took 5 bases from V and 6 from J, leaving 14 bases between them. The germline CDR1 and CDR2 sequences are MNHEY and SVGAGI. CDR3 length: 13 residues. The CDR3 protein is CASSPGSPGEQYF. In nucleotides, the CDR3 is TGTGCCAGCAGTCCCGGGTCCCCCGGCGAGCAGTACTTC.

The rearrangement joins TRBV20-1 to TRBJ1-1; 7 bases match TRBD1. Germline loops: CDR1 DFQATT, CDR2 SNEGSKA (reference sequence). The CDR3 covers 13 residues. Trimming removed 3 bases from V and 5 bases from J; junction bases left unmatched: 6. This chain's CDR3 is CSASKGARTEAFF. As DNA, the CDR3 is TGCAGTGCTAGTAAGGGGGCGCGTACTGAAGCTTTCTTT.

This chain connects TRBV7-5 to TRBJ1-3; the D call of TRBD1 is as the table states it, not checked on the DNA. TRBV7-5 is given as a pseudogene. The CDR3 is 15 amino acids. The CDR3 DNA reads TGTGCCAGAAGCGACAGGAAATTGACTGGAAACACCATATATTTT. Its translation is CARSDRKLTGNTIYF.